The T cell receptor (beta chain) described here comes from a study of siplizumab effects on memory and regulatory T cells. Study observations and caveats: The naive T cell population seemed more diverse than memory cells and seemed a major contributor to the alloresponse. Tregs proliferating in siplizumab cultures lacked confirmation of their suppressive function. Alloreactive sequences tracing back to unstimulated CD4+ memory cells were significantly reduced by siplizumab. Roughly 75-96% of proliferating CD4+ or CD8+ clones lacked a naive or memory phenotype that could be assigned.

The repertoire was sequenced with immunoSEQ multiplex PCR; TCRdb's copy has only in-frame clones and lacks some. The data show over 60,000 clones, more than 80% seen once. To note about this clone: Its antigen is unidentified.

The CDR3 is 14 amino acids. CDR1 is SGHAT and CDR2 is FQDESV in the germline V gene (reference sequence). Trimming took 5 bases from V and 2 from J, leaving 13 bases between them. The chain has TRBV11-1 and TRBJ2-7; no clear D. Material for sequencing was CD8+ T cells sorted from blood. The sequence was collected from a human donor in good health. The CDR3 loop is CASSQLPSPYEQYF. The CDR3 DNA follows: TGTGCCAGCAGCCAACTGCCCAGCCCCTACGAGCAGTACTTC.